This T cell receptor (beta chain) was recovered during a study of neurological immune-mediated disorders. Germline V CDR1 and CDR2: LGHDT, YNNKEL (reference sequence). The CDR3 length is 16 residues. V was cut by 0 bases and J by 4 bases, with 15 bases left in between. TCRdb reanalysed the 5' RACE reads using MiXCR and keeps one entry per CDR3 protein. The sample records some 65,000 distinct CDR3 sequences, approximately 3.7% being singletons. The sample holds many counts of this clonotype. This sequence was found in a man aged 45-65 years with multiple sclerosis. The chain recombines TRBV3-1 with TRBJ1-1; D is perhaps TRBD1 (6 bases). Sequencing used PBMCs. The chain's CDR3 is CASSQDDRSPSTEAFF. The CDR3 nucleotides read TGTGCCAGCAGCCAAGATGACAGGTCTCCAAGCACTGAAGCTTTCTTT.